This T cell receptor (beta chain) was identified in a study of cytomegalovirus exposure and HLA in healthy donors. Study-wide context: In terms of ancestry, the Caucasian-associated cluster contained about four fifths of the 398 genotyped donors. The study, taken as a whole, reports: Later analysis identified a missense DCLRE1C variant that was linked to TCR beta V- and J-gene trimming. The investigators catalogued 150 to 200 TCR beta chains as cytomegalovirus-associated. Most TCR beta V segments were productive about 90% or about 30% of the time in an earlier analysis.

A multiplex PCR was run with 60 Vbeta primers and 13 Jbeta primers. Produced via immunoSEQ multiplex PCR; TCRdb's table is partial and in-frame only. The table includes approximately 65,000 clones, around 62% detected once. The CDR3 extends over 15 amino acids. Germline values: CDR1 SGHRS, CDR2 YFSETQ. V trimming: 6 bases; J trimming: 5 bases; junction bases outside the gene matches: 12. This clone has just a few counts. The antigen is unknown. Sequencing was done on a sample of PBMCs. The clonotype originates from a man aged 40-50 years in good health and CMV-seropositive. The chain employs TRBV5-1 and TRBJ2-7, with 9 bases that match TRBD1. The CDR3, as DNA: TGCGCCAGCACATTTCTGGGACAGGGATCGGACGAGCAGTACTTC. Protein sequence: CASTFLGQGSDEQYF. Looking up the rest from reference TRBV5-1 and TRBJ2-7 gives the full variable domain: KAGVTQTPRYLIKTRGQQVTLSCSPISGHRSVSWYQQTPGQGLQFLFEYFSETQRNKGNFPGRFSGRQFSNSRSEMNVSTLELGDSALYLCASTFLGQGSDEQYFGPGTRLTVT.